The clone carrying this T cell receptor (beta chain) was picked up a small number of times. The source of the sample is a study of blood T cell repertoires in COVID-19. The CDR3 runs to 15 residues. The germline V and J ends were trimmed by 1 base and 1 base, with 12 bases remaining between them. Per the germline V gene, CDR1 is SGHDT and CDR2 is YYEEEE. Per the original methods: By means of reference gene primer amplification, nucleated cell counts were estimated. Data came from immunoSEQ multiplex PCR; TCRdb stores just in-frame clones and leaves some out. The V and J calls and clone size come from that table; D and trimming were worked out from the DNA. The data contain approximately 74,000 clones, around nine tenths of them singletons.

This chain uses TRBV5-6 with TRBJ2-7; D perhaps matches TRBD1 (6 bases). Sequenced: peripheral blood. The TCR comes from an older woman with acute or convalescent COVID-19. CDR3 in amino acids: CASSLPGEISYEQYF. DNA of the CDR3: TGTGCCAGCAGCTTGCCAGGGGAGATTTCCTACGAGCAGTACTTC.